The 25 T cell receptor beta chains listed next were all sequenced from one sample in a study of cytomegalovirus exposure and HLA in healthy donors. In the PCR, 60 Vbeta and 13 Jbeta primers were used. This table comes from immunoSEQ multiplex PCR, and its TCRdb copy is limited to in-frame clones, with some not included. The repertoire consists of about 120,000 clones, with around 70% occurring once and the leading ten covering 8% to 8.5%. Sequencing was done on a sample of PBMCs. The source of these receptors is a woman aged 40 to 50 in good health and CMV-seropositive.

The chain joins TRBV6-5 to TRBJ1-6; D is unclear. Trimming cost V 0 bases and J 4 bases, with 10 bases left between them. This CDR3 contains 16 residues. Germline V gives CDR1 MNHEY, CDR2 SVGAGI. This chain's CDR3 is CASSYSGQSYNSPLHF. The CDR3 nucleotides are TGTGCCAGCAGTTACTCGGGCCAGTCATATAATTCACCCCTCCACTTT.

This chain joins TRBV7-8 and TRBJ1-2; no firm D call. The V gene's germline CDR1 is SGHVS and CDR2 FQNEAQ. The CDR3 consists of 15 residues. The V and J ends lost 1 base and 1 base respectively, with 10 bases between them. CDR3: CASSLGATNNYGYTF. CDR3 sequence (DNA): TGTGCCAGCAGCTTAGGGGCGACTAATAACTATGGCTACACCTTC.

The V gene is TRBV5-4, the J gene TRBJ2-7; D might be TRBD1 (6 bases). The germline V gene encodes CDR1 SGHNT and CDR2 YYREEE (reference sequence). CDR3 length: 17 residues. The V end lost 0 bases, the J end lost 0 bases, and 16 bases lay between the germline ends. DNA of the CDR3: TGTGCCAGCAGCTTGGGCATCCAGGGGTTCAGCTCCTACGAGCAGTACTTC. It codes for CASSLGIQGFSSYEQYF.

This clone appeared a few times. The chain links TRBV4-1 to TRBJ1-2, with D perhaps TRBD1 (5 bases). The CDR3 runs to 14 residues. Between the trimmed V and J ends, which lost 1 base and 0 bases, there was a span of 6 bases. The germline CDR1 and CDR2 sequences are MGHRA and YSYEKL. The CDR3 DNA reads as TGCGCCAGCAGCCAAGTGACAGCTAACTATGGCTACACCTTC. It is translated as CASSQVTANYGYTF.

The CDR3 region is CASSPIGPDQGLKPQHF. The CDR3 DNA sequence: TGTGCCAGCAGCCCCATAGGTCCAGACCAGGGTTTGAAGCCCCAGCATTTT. The V and J genes are TRBV7-8 and TRBJ1-5; D perhaps matches TRBD1 (5 bases). The V gene's germline CDR1 is SGHVS and CDR2 FQNEAQ. V lost 5 bases to trimming and J lost 8 bases, with 25 bases between them. The CDR3 loop spans 17 amino acids. Complete variable domain (other parts from reference TRBV7-8 and TRBJ1-5): GAGVSQSPRYKVAKRGQDVALRCDPISGHVSLFWYQQALGQGPEFLTYFQNEAQLDKSGLPSDRFFAERPEGSVSTLKIQRTQQEDSAVYLCASSPIGPDQGLKPQHFGDGTRLSIL.

This clone has just a few counts. The chain employs TRBV6-1 and TRBJ1-1; D may be TRBD1 (6 bases). V gave up 2 bases and J gave up 0 bases, with 10 bases separating them. From germline, CDR1 is MNHNS and CDR2 SASEGT. The CDR3 is 15 residues long. This CDR3 is CASSESGTMNTEAFF. The CDR3 DNA is TGTGCCAGCAGTGAATCTGGGACAATGAACACTGAAGCTTTCTTT.

The chain recombines TRBV29-1 with TRBJ1-2, with 8 nucleotides matching TRBD1. The CDR3 is 13 residues long. V was pared by 7 bases and J by 5 bases, with 9 bases of the junction left unmatched. The germline CDR1 and CDR2 sequences are SQVTM and ANQGSEA. The DNA for the CDR3 is TGCAGCGCTCCCCAAGGACAGGGATATGGCTACACCTTC. This sequence encodes CSAPQGQGYGYTF.

V is TRBV7-3 and J is TRBJ1-2; no reliable D call. V lost 1 base and J lost 2, with 8 bases in between. The CDR3 loop spans 14 amino acids. Germline CDR1 is SGHTA and CDR2 is FQGTGA. CDR3 nucleotides: TGTGCCAGCAGCTTAAGCGGGGTGAACTATGGCTACACCTTC. This codes for CASSLSGVNYGYTF.

In its sample, this clone was seen once. The V gene is TRBV29-1, the J gene TRBJ1-2; 8 positions agree with TRBD1. The junction had 10 bases not matched to a gene; V was cut back by 3 bases and J by 4 bases. The CDR3 covers 15 residues. Germline CDR1 reads SQVTM; CDR2 reads ANQGSEA. The CDR3 loop reads CSVEGTGATVYGYTF. CDR3 nucleotides: TGCAGCGTTGAGGGGACAGGCGCGACTGTCTATGGCTACACCTTC.

This chain uses TRBV19 with TRBJ1-2; TRBD1 aligns across 7 bases. V lost 6 bases to trimming and J lost 4 bases; unmatched junction nucleotides: 8. This CDR3 comprises 14 residues. CDR1 is LNHDA and CDR2 is SQIVND in the germline V gene (reference sequence). CDR3 sequence reads: CASRETGAGYGYTF. CDR3 DNA sequence: TGTGCCAGTAGGGAAACAGGGGCCGGCTATGGCTACACCTTC. Based on the CDR3 plus reference TRBV19 and TRBJ1-2, the full variable domain is DGGITQSPKYLFRKEGQNVTLSCEQNLNHDAMYWYRQDPGQGLRLIYYSQIVNDFQKGDIAEGYSVSREKKESFPLTVTSAQKNPTAFYLCASRETGAGYGYTFGSGTRLTVV.

The V gene is TRBV7-3, the J gene TRBJ2-3; D gene uncertain. Germline V gene sequence: CDR1 SGHTA, CDR2 FQGTGA. Trimming cost V 5 bases and J 1 base, with 7 bases left between them. This CDR3 has 13 amino acids. CDR3 sequence reads: CASSSRGTDTQYF. The CDR3 bases are TGTGCCAGCAGCAGTCGGGGCACAGATACGCAGTATTTT.

This clone came up once. The chain combines TRBV7-2 with TRBJ1-2, with D possibly matching TRBD1 (5 bases). CDR1 SGHTA and CDR2 FQGNSA come from the germline V gene. V gave up 4 bases and J gave up 7 bases, with 19 bases separating them. CDR3 length: 15 residues. CDR3 amino acids: CASSSSPDWRGGYTF. DNA for the CDR3: TGTGCCAGCAGCTCTTCTCCTGACTGGAGGGGTGGCTACACCTTC. Drawing the rest from reference TRBV7-2 and TRBJ1-2, the complete variable domain is GAGVSQSPSNKVTEKGKDVELRCDPISGHTALYWYRQSLGQGLEFLIYFQGNSAPDKSGLPSDRFSAERTGGSVSTLTIQRTQQEDSAVYLCASSSSPDWRGGYTFGSGTRLTVV.

The chain carries TRBV7-8 and TRBJ1-2; 7 bases line up with TRBD1. V shed 5 bases, J shed 5 bases, and the junction held 11 bases outside the gene matches. CDR3 length: 15 residues. CDR1 is SGHVS, CDR2 FQNEAQ, per germline. CDR3 DNA sequence: TGTGCCAGCAGCGCCAACGGACAGGTCGGGTATGGCTACACCTTC. This encodes CASSANGQVGYGYTF. Together with reference TRBV7-8 and TRBJ1-2, the CDR3 gives the full variable domain: GAGVSQSPRYKVAKRGQDVALRCDPISGHVSLFWYQQALGQGPEFLTYFQNEAQLDKSGLPSDRFFAERPEGSVSTLKIQRTQQEDSAVYLCASSANGQVGYGYTFGSGTRLTVV.

The J gene is TRBJ1-1, the V gene TRBV4-2; tentatively, D is TRBD1 (5 bases). Germline V lookup: CDR1 LGHNA, CDR2 YNFKEQ. Trimming removed 4 bases from V and 5 bases from J, with 11 bases in between. This CDR3 contains 13 residues. The CDR3 DNA sequence: TGTGCCAGCAGCCCAGGGCGGGGGACTGAAGCTTTCTTT. Protein: CASSPGRGTEAFF.

The rearrangement joins TRBV6-5 to TRBJ2-2, with 8 positions matching TRBD1. Germline V gene lookup returns CDR1 MNHEY and CDR2 SVGAGI. This CDR3 contains 13 residues. The V gene end was trimmed by 8 bases and the J gene end by 9 bases; junction bases not matched to a gene: 8. The CDR3 sequence: CASRTGFGRELFF. In nucleotides, the CDR3 is TGTGCCAGCCGGACAGGGTTCGGCCGGGAGCTGTTTTTT.

The gene calls are TRBV4-3 and TRBJ2-3; perhaps TRBD2 as D (5 bases). There are 15 residues in the CDR3. Trimming removed 5 bases at V and 0 bases at J, with 12 bases between. CDR1 and CDR2 (germline): LGHNA, YSLEER. CDR3 amino acids: CASSSRASSTDTQYF. The CDR3 bases are TGCGCCAGCAGCTCGCGGGCCTCTAGCACAGATACGCAGTATTTT.

CDR3: CASSRAGGSSYEQYF. In nucleotides, the CDR3 is TGCGCCAGCAGCCGCGCCGGAGGATCTTCCTACGAGCAGTACTTC. The chain uses TRBV5-1 and TRBJ2-7; TRBD2 might be the D (5 bases). There are 15 residues in the CDR3. CDR1 is SGHRS and CDR2 is YFSETQ in the germline V gene. Between the trimmed V and J ends, which lost 4 bases and 1 base, there was a span of 15 bases.

As regards this clone: One junction end disagrees with the germline gene, perhaps due to a read error. The J gene is TRBJ2-1, the V gene TRBV7-7; D call uncertain. Germline V gene lookup returns CDR1 SSHAT and CDR2 FNYEAQ (reference sequence). This CDR3 region has 13 residues. As DNA, the CDR3 is TGTGCTAGCAGCCTCGACTCATCCAATGAGCAGTTCTTC. As protein: CASSLDSSNEQFF. Full variable domain (missing parts from reference TRBV7-7 and TRBJ2-1): GAGVSQSPRYKVTKRGQDVTLRCDPISSHATLYWYQQALGQGPEFLTYFNYEAQPDKSGLPSDRFSAERPEGSISTLTIQRTEQRDSAMYRCASSLDSSNEQFFGPGTRLTVL.

The chain links TRBV27 to TRBJ1-1; D might be TRBD1 (5 bases). This CDR3 comprises 15 residues. Trimming took off 1 base at V and 4 bases at J, with 13 bases between the two ends. The germline V gene has CDR1 MNHEY and CDR2 SMNVEV (reference sequence). The chain's CDR3 is CASSLYNTGVTEAFF. The CDR3 region has the DNA TGTGCCAGCAGTTTATACAATACGGGGGTCACTGAAGCTTTCTTT.

This clone was counted a few times. The chain couples TRBV9 to TRBJ2-2; TRBD2 matches 10 bases. The CDR3 contains 16 residues. V shed 3 bases and J 10 bases; nucleotides not matched to a gene: 12. Germline-derived CDR1 and CDR2 are SGDLS and YYNGEE. The CDR3 spells CASSGSVAGGPQELFF. As DNA, the CDR3 is TGTGCCAGCAGCGGCTCTGTAGCGGGGGGTCCTCAGGAGCTGTTTTTT.

By proportion, this clone is medium-sized. J is TRBJ1-6 and V is TRBV6-4, with D unclear. The CDR3 has 14 amino acids. Germline CDR1 MRHNA, CDR2 SNTAGT. V was trimmed by 3 bases and J by 9 bases, leaving 12 bases between them. The CDR3 DNA sequence: TGTGCCAGCAGTGATTTAGTCCCCGGTTCACCCCTCCACTTT. Its translation: CASSDLVPGSPLHF.

V is TRBV4-3 and J is TRBJ1-4; D unclear. V lost 5 bases, J lost 8 bases, and 21 bases lay in between. There are 16 residues in the CDR3. CDR1 and CDR2 from the germline V gene are LGHNA and YSLEER. The CDR3 nucleotides are TGCGCCAGCAGCTATATCCAAGTGGCGGGAAAGGAAAAACTGTTTTTT. Translation gives CASSYIQVAGKEKLFF.

The V gene is TRBV9, the J gene TRBJ1-4; 7 bases map to TRBD1. The V segment lost 0 bases and the J segment 6 bases; nucleotides outside the gene matches: 5. CDR1 is SGDLS and CDR2 is YYNGEE in the germline V gene. The CDR3 runs to 15 residues. CDR3 sequence: CASSVDITGDEKLFF. DNA for the CDR3: TGTGCCAGCAGCGTAGATATCACAGGGGATGAAAAACTGTTTTTT.

In its sample, this clone was seen once. The chain employs TRBV5-5 and TRBJ1-1, with 9 bases that match TRBD1. Germline CDR1 reads SGHKS; CDR2 reads YYEKEE (reference sequence). V shed 4 bases, J shed 4 bases, and the junction held 5 bases outside the gene matches. The CDR3 has 14 residues. The CDR3 sequence is CASSHRGLGTEAFF. The CDR3 DNA reads as TGTGCCAGCAGCCACAGGGGGCTGGGCACTGAAGCTTTCTTT.

The chain employs TRBV15 and TRBJ2-7; 10 bases line up with TRBD1. This CDR3 has 16 residues. V lost 0 bases to trimming and J lost 7 bases; unmatched junction nucleotides: 9. Germline V gene data show CDR1 as LNHNV and CDR2 as YYDKDF (reference sequence). CDR3 in DNA: TGTGCCACCAGCAGAGATCGGGGACAGGGGTACTTAGAGCAGTACTTC. It encodes CATSRDRGQGYLEQYF.